This TCR beta chain was recovered during a study of T cells after yellow fever vaccination. Germline values: CDR1 MNHEY, CDR2 SMNVEV (reference sequence). The V gene lost 5 bases and the J gene lost 0 bases, with 20 bases spanning the gap. The CDR3 totals 19 residues. From the 5' RACE reads, TCRdb called clonotypes with MiXCR, one entry per CDR3 protein. The repertoire holds about 210,000 distinct CDR3 sequences, with 2.5% to 3.5% as singletons. Sequencing used CD4+ T cells sorted from PBMCs, obtained 10 days after the yellow fever booster vaccination. The clonotype originates from a man younger than 35 who received the YFV17D yellow fever vaccine. V and J are TRBV27 and TRBJ2-6, with D uncertain. The CDR3 reads CASSPRLGLGYSGANVLTF. The CDR3 coding sequence is TGTGCCAGCAGTCCACGGTTGGGCCTGGGCTACTCTGGGGCCAACGTCCTGACTTTC.